Shown below are 32 T cell receptor beta chains from a single sample sequenced in a study of beta chain features in type 1 diabetes. Expressed TCRB transcripts were sequenced, since all the RNA that had been isolated was reverse transcribed. Measured with immunoSEQ multiplex PCR; TCRdb has only the in-frame clones, and not every one. In the table there are fewer than 500,000 clones, roughly 13% of which are singletons. The sequencing sample was made of naive CD4+ T cells from blood. The receptors were sampled from a man younger than 45 in good health.

The chain employs TRBV7-9 and TRBJ2-5; a weak D match, TRBD1 (6 bases). Germline CDR1 is SEHNR and CDR2 is FQNEAQ (reference sequence). This CDR3 has 14 residues. V shed 3 bases and J shed 5 bases, with 13 bases lying between them. The CDR3 here is CASSFRQDRETQYF. The CDR3 region has the DNA TGTGCCAGCAGCTTCCGACAGGACCGGGAGACCCAGTACTTC.

The genes are TRBV25-1 and TRBJ2-4; D possibly corresponds to TRBD1 (6 bases). There are 16 residues in the CDR3. CDR1 is MGHDK and CDR2 is SYGVNS in the germline V gene. Trimming left V 6 bases short and J 0 bases short, with 15 bases between. CDR3 region: CASRAGDGEAKNIQYF. The CDR3 nucleotides read TGTGCCAGCAGGGCAGGGGATGGGGAAGCCAAAAACATTCAGTACTTC.

Only a few counts were recorded for this clone. The chain combines TRBV6-6 with TRBJ2-7; maybe TRBD2 (5 bases). Between the trimmed V and J ends, which lost 0 bases and 4 bases, there was a span of 10 bases. This CDR3 has 14 amino acids. Germline loops: CDR1 MNHNY, CDR2 SVGAGI (reference sequence). The CDR3 spells CASSYSNAGYEQYV. DNA of the CDR3: TGTGCCAGCAGTTACTCGAACGCGGGTTACGAGCAGTACGTC.

J is TRBJ2-1 and V is TRBV11-2; D remains ambiguous. This CDR3 is built from 16 residues. Germline lookup yields CDR1 SGHAT and CDR2 FQNNGV. V lost 1 base, J lost 1 base, and 11 bases lay in between. The DNA for the CDR3 is TGTGCCAGCAGCTTAGTCACCGGGTCGTCCTACAATGAGCAGTTCTTC. Its protein product is CASSLVTGSSYNEQFF.

This clone occurred many times. The CDR3 here is CASRPSGDGNNEQFF. CDR3 nucleotide sequence: TGTGCCAGCAGACCTAGCGGGGACGGCAACAATGAGCAGTTCTTC. The chain employs TRBV14 and TRBJ2-1; 9 bases map to TRBD2. Germline-derived CDR1 and CDR2 are SGHDN and FVKESK. V shed 6 bases and J 5 bases; nucleotides not matched to a gene: 8. CDR3 length equals 15 residues.

This clone has just a few counts. In DNA, the CDR3 is TGTGCCAGCAGTGAAGTGTCGACCCAGTACTTC. This translates into CASSEVSTQYF. The genes are TRBV6-1 and TRBJ2-5, with D unresolved. V lost 1 base and J 7 bases, leaving 4 bases between the germline ends. The germline gives CDR1 MNHNS, CDR2 SASEGT. This CDR3 spans 11 amino acids.

This chain links TRBV7-6 with TRBJ2-1; D is unresolved. Germline V CDR1 and CDR2: SGHVS, FNYEAQ. The CDR3 totals 11 residues. V was clipped by 10 bases and J by 9 bases, with 13 bases between them. The CDR3, as DNA: TGTGCCACGGCTCTGTGGGGTGAGCAGTTCTTC. As protein: CATALWGEQFF.

This clone was found a few times. The rearrangement uses TRBV7-9 and TRBJ2-7; perhaps TRBD2 as D (5 bases). V was shortened by 1 base and J by 4 bases, with 8 bases between the two germline ends. The CDR3 covers 13 residues. Germline CDR1 and CDR2: SEHNR and FQNEAQ (reference sequence). CDR3 bases: TGTGCCAGCAGCTTAGGTAGCGCGTACGAGCAGTACTTC. Its translation is CASSLGSAYEQYF.

This clone showed up just a few times. The rearrangement joins TRBV5-1 to TRBJ2-3; D gene uncertain. CDR1 and CDR2 from the germline V gene are SGHRS and YFSETQ. Trimming removed 3 bases at V and 0 bases at J, with 11 bases between. This CDR3 has 15 residues. The CDR3 reads CASSSSLSSTDTQYF. The CDR3 nucleotides read TGCGCCAGCAGCTCGTCACTCTCCAGCACAGATACGCAGTATTTT.

This clone was seen more than once but under ten times. V usage is TRBV7-9 and J usage is TRBJ2-3, with 9 bases fitting TRBD2. This CDR3 has 15 residues. In germline, CDR1 is SEHNR, CDR2 FQNEAQ (reference sequence). After removal of 8 bases from V and 2 bases from J, the junction contained 8 bases not matched to a gene. CDR3 residues: CASRRTSALTDTQYF. As DNA, the CDR3 is TGTGCCAGCCGACGGACTAGCGCCCTCACAGATACGCAGTATTTT.

V is TRBV4-1 and J is TRBJ2-3; 9 bases align to TRBD2. V was clipped by 3 bases and J by 1 base; unmatched bases: 5. In germline, CDR1 is MGHRA, CDR2 YSYEKL. The length of the CDR3 is 16 residues. The CDR3 spells CASSQRGGPGTDTQYF. The CDR3 DNA reads as TGCGCCAGCAGCCAGCGGGGGGGCCCCGGCACAGATACGCAGTATTTT.

This clone was counted between two and nine times. V and J are TRBV7-9 and TRBJ2-5, with 10 positions matching TRBD2. Germline trimming cut 4 bases from V and 2 bases from J; bases unmatched to any gene: 4. Germline V gene sequence: CDR1 SEHNR, CDR2 FQNEAQ (reference sequence). The CDR3 length is 15 residues. Here the CDR3 DNA reads TGTGCCAGCAGCTGGACTAGCGGACGTCAAGAGACCCAGTACTTC. It specifies CASSWTSGRQETQYF.

This CDR3 is CAWSTRTEAFF. In DNA, the CDR3 is TGTGCCTGGAGTACCCGGACTGAAGCTTTCTTT. The chain uses TRBV30 and TRBJ1-1, with no clear D. Trimming removed 2 bases from V and 5 bases from J, with 6 bases in between. Germline V gene lookup returns CDR1 GTSNPN and CDR2 SVGIG (reference sequence). This CDR3 contains 11 residues.

The chain recombines TRBV2 with TRBJ2-1; no firm D call. The germline gives CDR1 SNHLY, CDR2 FYNNEI. The CDR3 loop spans 10 amino acids. Trimming took off 11 bases at V and 8 bases at J, with 10 bases between the two ends. The CDR3: CAGSEYEQFF. The CDR3 DNA reads TGTGCCGGATCGGAATATGAGCAGTTCTTC.

This clone has more than one count but fewer than ten. CDR3 residues: CAWSWGAHNVPNEQFF. The CDR3 nucleotides read TGTGCCTGGAGTTGGGGGGCACACAACGTCCCCAATGAGCAGTTCTTC. The chain combines TRBV30 with TRBJ2-1; either TRBD1 or TRBD2 may fit D (6 bases each). The germline V gene encodes CDR1 GTSNPN and CDR2 SVGIG (reference sequence). The V end lost 2 bases, the J end lost 6 bases, and 20 bases lay between the germline ends. The CDR3 totals 16 residues.

There are a few counts of this clone. The CDR3 DNA is TGCGCCAGCAGCCATATCAACACAGCGGGAGCACTCAATGAGCAGTTCTTC. It yields the protein CASSHINTAGALNEQFF. The rearrangement uses TRBV4-1 and TRBJ2-1; 8 positions agree with TRBD2. Trimming cost V 3 bases and J 6 bases; bases outside gene matches: 13. CDR1 and CDR2 from the germline V gene are MGHRA and YSYEKL. The CDR3 runs to 17 residues.

The chain employs TRBV30 and TRBJ1-2; D perhaps matches TRBD1 (5 bases). Between the trimmed V and J ends, which lost 0 bases and 10 bases, there was a span of 15 bases. Germline V CDR1 and CDR2: GTSNPN, SVGIG (reference sequence). The CDR3 length is 13 residues. CDR3 nucleotide sequence: TGTGCCTGGAGTGTTTGGCGGGACGGTACCTACACCTTC. This codes for CAWSVWRDGTYTF.

This rearrangement joins TRBV7-2 to TRBJ2-7; D is uncertain. Germline V CDR1 and CDR2: SGHTA, FQGNSA. The CDR3 has 14 amino acids. The V end was cut by 2 bases, the J end by 2 bases, with 10 bases between. The CDR3 DNA follows: TGTGCCAGCAGCTTATTGGGGAAGACCTACGAGCAGTACTTC. It specifies CASSLLGKTYEQYF.

The chain has TRBV4-1 and TRBJ2-4, with D perhaps TRBD1 or TRBD2 (6 bases each). Trimming pared 0 bases from V and 0 bases from J, leaving 24 bases between. Germline V gene sequence: CDR1 MGHRA, CDR2 YSYEKL. The CDR3 runs 21 residues. CDR3 sequence reads: CASSQEPLSSGAGIAKNIQYF. The CDR3 nucleotides read TGCGCCAGCAGCCAAGAACCACTATCGTCGGGGGCCGGGATAGCCAAAAACATTCAGTACTTC.

The chain employs TRBV19 and TRBJ1-1; weak D call: TRBD1 (5 bases). Trimming left V 8 bases short and J 0 bases short, with 10 bases between. There are 13 residues in the CDR3. Germline CDR1 reads LNHDA; CDR2 reads SQIVND (reference sequence). The CDR3 nucleotides are TGTGCCAGTTCGGGGACGGTGAACACTGAAGCTTTCTTT. It yields the protein CASSGTVNTEAFF.

This clone was detected only a few times. This chain links TRBV7-2 with TRBJ2-1, with 8 bases matching TRBD2. The CDR3 runs 15 residues. V lost 5 bases, J lost 7 bases, and 10 bases stayed unmatched. Germline V CDR1 and CDR2: SGHTA, FQGNSA. The CDR3 protein is CASSRPGLGENEQFF. The CDR3 DNA reads as TGTGCCAGCAGCCGGCCGGGACTAGGGGAAAATGAGCAGTTCTTC.

This clone has a handful of counts. The chain joins TRBV5-1 to TRBJ2-3; the D gene is possibly TRBD1 (5 bases). V lost 7 bases and J 4 bases, leaving 22 bases between the germline ends. The length of the CDR3 is 16 residues. Germline CDR1 is SGHRS and CDR2 is YFSETQ. As DNA, the CDR3 is TGCGCCAGCGAGGAAGGGGCCCACTTCGTCCCAGATACGCAGTATTTT. This sequence encodes CASEEGAHFVPDTQYF.

The chain couples TRBV9 to TRBJ2-3; no reliable D call. This CDR3 has 12 residues. V was pared by 4 bases and J by 4 bases, with 7 bases between. Germline-derived CDR1 and CDR2 are SGDLS and YYNGEE. The CDR3 nucleotides read TGTGCCAGCAGCCCTTGGTCAGATACGCAGTATTTT. Translating it yields CASSPWSDTQYF.

The chain employs TRBV11-3 and TRBJ2-3, with no clear D. CDR3 length: 14 amino acids. With 10 bases removed from V and 2 bases from J, the gap between germline ends came to 16 bases. CDR1 SGHNT and CDR2 YENEEA come from the germline V gene. DNA for the CDR3: TGTGCCACAAGAATAGGAGCCCACACAGATACGCAGTATTTT. The encoded protein is CATRIGAHTDTQYF.

This clone was seen a few times. This chain joins TRBV20-1 and TRBJ2-5; D is unclear. The CDR3 has 10 residues. The V gene lost 6 bases and the J gene lost 4 bases, with 6 bases spanning the gap. Germline V gives CDR1 DFQATT, CDR2 SNEGSKA (reference sequence). CDR3 protein: CSALSETQYF. CDR3 sequence (DNA): TGCAGTGCCTTATCAGAGACCCAGTACTTC.

This clone occurred a few times. The chain uses TRBV7-9 and TRBJ2-1, with TRBD2 matching 8 bases. V lost 7 bases to trimming and J lost 4 bases; unmatched junction nucleotides: 9. This CDR3 is 15 amino acids long. In germline, CDR1 is SEHNR, CDR2 FQNEAQ (reference sequence). The CDR3 DNA is TGTGCCAGCACCCTCCAGCGGGAGAGTTACAATGAGCAGTTCTTC. Its protein product is CASTLQRESYNEQFF.

The genes are TRBV6-5 and TRBJ1-3; the D is unclear. Germline values: CDR1 MNHEY, CDR2 SVGAGI. The CDR3 has 12 residues. V gave up 6 bases and J gave up 0 bases, with 3 bases separating them. The CDR3 spells CASRSSGNTIYF. The DNA for the CDR3 is TGTGCCAGCAGGAGCTCTGGAAACACCATATATTTT.

The rearrangement uses TRBV18 and TRBJ2-1; D perhaps matches TRBD2 (7 bases). This CDR3 is 13 amino acids long. Germline CDR1 is KGHSH and CDR2 is LQKENI. The DNA for the CDR3 is TGTGCGGCGTCGGGGGGACATCGGAATGAGCAGTTCTTC. It is translated as CAASGGHRNEQFF.

This clone showed up just once. This sequence joins TRBV12-5 and TRBJ1-5; tentative D call: TRBD1 (5 bases). Looked up from germline, CDR1 is LGHNT and CDR2 is FRNRAP. The ends were cut back, 3 bases at V and 2 bases at J, with 11 bases in the middle. This CDR3 comprises 15 residues. CDR3 nucleotides: TGTGCTAGTGGTTTCCAGGGAAGCGGCAATCAGCCCCAGCATTTT. Residues: CASGFQGSGNQPQHF.

V and J are TRBV7-9 and TRBJ2-3, with D possibly being TRBD2 (5 bases). CDR1 and CDR2 from the germline V gene are SEHNR and FQNEAQ (reference sequence). Trimming took 1 base from V and 6 from J, leaving 17 bases between them. The CDR3 runs to 16 residues. In DNA form, the CDR3 reads TGTGCCAGCAGCTTAGGCGACTACCCGAATGTGGATACGCAGTATTTT. Translating it yields CASSLGDYPNVDTQYF. The whole variable domain, remainder taken from reference TRBV7-9 and TRBJ2-3, is DTGVSQNPRHKITKRGQNVTFRCDPISEHNRLYWYRQTLGQGPEFLTYFQNEAQLEKSRLLSDRFSAERPKGSFSTLEIQRTEQGDSAMYLCASSLGDYPNVDTQYFGPGTRLTVL.

V is TRBV18 and J is TRBJ2-7; no clear D gene. Germline CDR1 KGHSH, CDR2 LQKENI. V was cut by 2 bases and J by 3 bases, with 5 bases left in between. CDR3 length: 12 residues. This CDR3 reads CASSPVLYEQYF. CDR3 nucleotides: TGTGCCAGCTCACCAGTCCTCTACGAGCAGTACTTC.

This clone was seen a handful of times. This rearrangement joins TRBV23-1 to TRBJ2-3, with 9 bases that match TRBD1. TRBV23-1 is classed as an ORF, of uncertain function. The CDR3 has 21 amino acids. V lost 2 bases to trimming and J lost 2 bases; unmatched junction nucleotides: 20. The CDR3 protein is CASSQITEARATGGNTDTQYF. The CDR3 DNA is TGCGCCAGCAGTCAAATAACTGAAGCCCGCGCGACAGGGGGTAACACAGATACGCAGTATTTT.